Below, one TCR beta chain is given with its context. Its target is unknown. This sample was included in a study of radiotherapy plus CTLA-4 blockade in lung cancer. Across the study: Overall, approximately 19% of patients showed an objective response, while 31% attained disease control.

Clones were read by immunoSEQ multiplex PCR, and TCRdb kept only the in-frame ones, dropping some. This table has 90,000 or so clones, around four fifths appearing once. The CDR3 extends over 14 amino acids. Germline values: CDR1 SGHDT, CDR2 YYEEEE. V gave up 4 bases and J gave up 8 bases, with 17 bases separating them. Regarding the study as a whole: The study found tumor-derived TCR clones expanded in blood after radiotherapy plus ipilimumab.

V gene TRBV5-6 combines with J gene TRBJ2-3, with a possible D match to TRBD2 (5 bases). This TCR came from a human donor with non-small cell lung cancer who had stable disease on radiotherapy plus ipilimumab. The sample was peripheral blood, taken from a patient treated with radiotherapy plus ipilimumab. For the CDR3, the DNA is TGTGCCAGCAGCCCCCCGCGGGTAGCGAGTACGCAGTATTTT. As protein: CASSPPRVASTQYF.